The sequence of this TCR beta chain was determined in a study of blood T cell repertoires in COVID-19. Study at large: Acute-phase and convalescent COVID-19 samples originated in the United States, Italy and Spain. In each case, the material was cDNA or gDNA derived from T cells, B-cell-depleted T cells, or PBMCs.

Some clones are missing from TCRdb's copy, which holds only in-frame ones; the method was immunoSEQ multiplex PCR. Seen here are around 79,000 clones, around 89% observed once, and the top ten hold roughly 14%. Unmatched junction bases numbered 10, after V lost 4 bases and J lost 8 bases. The CDR3 has 14 amino acids. Germline V gives CDR1 SQVTM, CDR2 ANQGSEA. Sequencing input: peripheral blood. The chain has TRBV29-1 and TRBJ2-1; 8 bases align to TRBD2. This receptor was identified in a man aged 70-80 years with active or convalescent COVID-19. In nucleotides, the CDR3 is TGCAGCGTTGGGGTCTTCGGGACTAGAGATGAGCAGTTCTTC. Translating gives CSVGVFGTRDEQFF.